This T cell receptor (beta chain) comes out of a study of blood T cell repertoires in COVID-19. Sequenced by immunoSEQ multiplex PCR; TCRdb stores in-frame clones only, minus some. The sample has about 200,000 clones; around 90% are singletons. Germline V gene lookup returns CDR1 SGDLS and CDR2 YYNGEE. V was trimmed by 8 bases and J by 1 base, leaving 9 bases between them. The CDR3 is 13 residues long. The sample was peripheral blood. The rearrangement uses TRBV9 and TRBJ2-2; D remains ambiguous. This TCR came from a man in his fifties with acute or convalescent COVID-19. The CDR3 DNA is TGTGCCAGGACACCAGAGAACACCGGGGAGCTGTTTTTT. Translated, it gives CARTPENTGELFF.